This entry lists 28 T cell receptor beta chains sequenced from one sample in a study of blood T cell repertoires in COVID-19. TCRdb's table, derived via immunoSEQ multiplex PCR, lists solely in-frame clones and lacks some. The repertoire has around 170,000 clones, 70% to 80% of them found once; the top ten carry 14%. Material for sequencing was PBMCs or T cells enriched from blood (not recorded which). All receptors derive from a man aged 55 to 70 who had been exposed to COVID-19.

CDR3 residues: CASRGAPGQGYEQYF. CDR3 sequence (DNA): TGCGCCAGCAGGGGGGCACCGGGACAGGGATACGAGCAGTACTTC. The chain carries TRBV5-1 and TRBJ2-7; 9 bases align to TRBD1. Trimming cost V 5 bases and J 4 bases; bases outside gene matches: 10. Per germline, CDR1 SGHRS and CDR2 YFSETQ. The CDR3 runs 15 residues. The variable domain in full, completed from reference TRBV5-1 and TRBJ2-7, reads KAGVTQTPRYLIKTRGQQVTLSCSPISGHRSVSWYQQTPGQGLQFLFEYFSETQRNKGNFPGRFSGRQFSNSRSEMNVSTLELGDSALYLCASRGAPGQGYEQYFGPGTRLTVT.

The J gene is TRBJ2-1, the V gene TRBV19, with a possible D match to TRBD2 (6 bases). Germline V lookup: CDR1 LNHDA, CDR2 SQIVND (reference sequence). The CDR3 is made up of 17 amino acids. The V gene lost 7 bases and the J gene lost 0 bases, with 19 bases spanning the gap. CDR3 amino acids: CASTLSTRGSSYNEQFF. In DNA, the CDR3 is TGTGCCAGTACCCTCTCTACACGGGGGAGCTCCTACAATGAGCAGTTCTTC.

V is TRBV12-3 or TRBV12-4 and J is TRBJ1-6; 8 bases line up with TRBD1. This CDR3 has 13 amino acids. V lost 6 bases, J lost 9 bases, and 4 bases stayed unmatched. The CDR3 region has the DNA TGTGCCAGCAGGGGACAGGCCGGTTCACCCCTCCACTTT. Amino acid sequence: CASRGQAGSPLHF.

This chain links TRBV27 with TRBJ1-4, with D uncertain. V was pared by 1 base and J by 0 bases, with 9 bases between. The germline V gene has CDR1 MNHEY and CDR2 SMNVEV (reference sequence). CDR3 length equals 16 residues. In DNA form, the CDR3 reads TGTGCCAGCAGTTTATTTCCCTCAGCAACTAATGAAAAACTGTTTTTT. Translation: CASSLFPSATNEKLFF.

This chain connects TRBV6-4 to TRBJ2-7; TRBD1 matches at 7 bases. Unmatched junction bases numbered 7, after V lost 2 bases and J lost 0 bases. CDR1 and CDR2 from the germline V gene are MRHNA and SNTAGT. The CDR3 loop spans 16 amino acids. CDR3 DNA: TGTGCCAGCAGTGACCCTCCGGGACAGTTCTCCTACGAGCAGTACTTC. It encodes CASSDPPGQFSYEQYF.

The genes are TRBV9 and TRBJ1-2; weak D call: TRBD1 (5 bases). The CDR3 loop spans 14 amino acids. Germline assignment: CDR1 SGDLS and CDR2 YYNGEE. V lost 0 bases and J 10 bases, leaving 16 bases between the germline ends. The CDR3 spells CASSVEAGLKSYTF. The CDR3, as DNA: TGTGCCAGCAGCGTAGAAGCAGGGCTAAAGTCCTACACCTTC.

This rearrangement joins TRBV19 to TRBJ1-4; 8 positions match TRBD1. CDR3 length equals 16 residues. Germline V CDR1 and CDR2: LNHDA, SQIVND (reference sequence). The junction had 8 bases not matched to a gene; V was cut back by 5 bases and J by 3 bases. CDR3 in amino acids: CASSARTGLPNEKLFF. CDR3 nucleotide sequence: TGTGCCAGTAGTGCCCGGACAGGGCTGCCTAATGAAAAACTGTTTTTT. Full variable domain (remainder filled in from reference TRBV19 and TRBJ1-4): DGGITQSPKYLFRKEGQNVTLSCEQNLNHDAMYWYRQDPGQGLRLIYYSQIVNDFQKGDIAEGYSVSREKKESFPLTVTSAQKNPTAFYLCASSARTGLPNEKLFFGSGTQLSVL.

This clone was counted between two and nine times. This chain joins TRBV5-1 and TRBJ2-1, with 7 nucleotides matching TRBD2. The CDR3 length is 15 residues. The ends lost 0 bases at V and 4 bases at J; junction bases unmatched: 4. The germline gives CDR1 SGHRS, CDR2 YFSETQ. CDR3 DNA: TGCGCCAGCAGCTTGGCCTGGCGGGGGTACAATGAGCAGTTCTTC. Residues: CASSLAWRGYNEQFF.

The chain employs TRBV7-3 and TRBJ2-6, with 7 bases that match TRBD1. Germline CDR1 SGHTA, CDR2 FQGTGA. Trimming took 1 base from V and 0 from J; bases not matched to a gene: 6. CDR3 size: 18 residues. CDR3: CASSLIPGQISGANVLTF. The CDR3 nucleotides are TGTGCCAGCAGCTTAATCCCGGGACAGATCTCTGGGGCCAACGTCCTGACTTTC.

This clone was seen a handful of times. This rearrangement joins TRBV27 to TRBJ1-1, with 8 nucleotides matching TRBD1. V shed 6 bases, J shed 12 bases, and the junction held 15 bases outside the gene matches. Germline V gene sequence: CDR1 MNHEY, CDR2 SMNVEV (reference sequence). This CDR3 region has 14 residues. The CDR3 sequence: CASSPDRDGKQTFF. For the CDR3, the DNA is TGTGCCAGCAGCCCGGACAGGGATGGCAAGCAAACTTTCTTT.

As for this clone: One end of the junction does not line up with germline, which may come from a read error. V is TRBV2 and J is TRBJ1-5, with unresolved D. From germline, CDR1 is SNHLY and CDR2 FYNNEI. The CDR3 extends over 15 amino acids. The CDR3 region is CASSEGRGKGQPQHF. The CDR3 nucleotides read TGTGCCAGCAGCGAAGGGCGCGGGAAAGGTCAGCCCCAGCATTTT.

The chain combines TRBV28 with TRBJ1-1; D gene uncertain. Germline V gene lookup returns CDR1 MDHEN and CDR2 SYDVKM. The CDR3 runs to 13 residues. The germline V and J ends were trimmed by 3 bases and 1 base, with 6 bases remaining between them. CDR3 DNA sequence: TGTGCCAGCAGTTTTTTGCGGAACACTGAAGCTTTCTTT. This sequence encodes CASSFLRNTEAFF.

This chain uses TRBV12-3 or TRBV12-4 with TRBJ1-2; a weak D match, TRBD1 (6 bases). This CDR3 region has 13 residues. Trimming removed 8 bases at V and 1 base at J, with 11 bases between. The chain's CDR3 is CASGGPLNYGYTF. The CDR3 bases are TGTGCCAGCGGGGGCCCCCTTAACTATGGCTACACCTTC.

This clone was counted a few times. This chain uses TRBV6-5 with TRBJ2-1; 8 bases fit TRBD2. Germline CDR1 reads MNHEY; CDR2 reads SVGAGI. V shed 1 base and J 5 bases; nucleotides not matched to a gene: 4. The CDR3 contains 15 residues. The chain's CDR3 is CASSYWSGGDNEQFF. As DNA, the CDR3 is TGTGCCAGCAGTTACTGGAGCGGGGGTGACAATGAGCAGTTCTTC.

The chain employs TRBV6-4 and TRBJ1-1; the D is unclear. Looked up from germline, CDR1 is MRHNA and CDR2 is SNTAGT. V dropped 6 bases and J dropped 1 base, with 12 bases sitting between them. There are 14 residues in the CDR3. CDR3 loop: CASRHGAGNTEAFF. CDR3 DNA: TGTGCCAGCAGACACGGCGCGGGGAACACTGAAGCTTTCTTT.

For the CDR3, the DNA is TGTGCCAGCAGAAGAGGGACAACAACTAATGAAAAACTGTTTTTT. Translated: CASRRGTTTNEKLFF. This chain links TRBV6-5 with TRBJ1-4; D possibly corresponds to TRBD1 (6 bases). Germline assignment: CDR1 MNHEY and CDR2 SVGAGI. This CDR3 has 15 residues. V lost 6 bases and J 0 bases, leaving 11 bases between the germline ends.

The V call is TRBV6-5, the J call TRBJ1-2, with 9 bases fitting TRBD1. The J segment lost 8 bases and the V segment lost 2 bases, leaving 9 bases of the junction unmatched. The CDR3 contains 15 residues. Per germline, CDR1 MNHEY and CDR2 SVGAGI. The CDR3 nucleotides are TGTGCCAGCAGTTACCACGGACGGGACAGGGTCGGCTACACCTTC. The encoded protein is CASSYHGRDRVGYTF.

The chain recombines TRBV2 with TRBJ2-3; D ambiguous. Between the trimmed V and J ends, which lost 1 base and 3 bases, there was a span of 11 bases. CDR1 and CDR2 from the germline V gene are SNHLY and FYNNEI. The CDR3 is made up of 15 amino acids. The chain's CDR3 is CASSEGSGTTDTQYF. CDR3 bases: TGTGCCAGCAGTGAAGGGTCGGGTACTACAGATACGCAGTATTTT.

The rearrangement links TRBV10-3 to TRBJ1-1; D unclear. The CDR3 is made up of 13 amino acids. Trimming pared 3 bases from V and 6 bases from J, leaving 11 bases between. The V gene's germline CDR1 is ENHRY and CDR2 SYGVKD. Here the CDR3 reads CAISEGAAAEAFF. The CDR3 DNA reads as TGTGCCATCAGTGAAGGAGCTGCGGCTGAAGCTTTCTTT.

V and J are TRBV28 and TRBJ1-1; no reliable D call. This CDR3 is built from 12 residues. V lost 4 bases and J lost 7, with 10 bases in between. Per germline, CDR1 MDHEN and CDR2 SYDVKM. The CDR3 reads CASSSQEREAFF. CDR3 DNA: TGTGCCAGCAGTTCCCAGGAACGTGAAGCTTTCTTT. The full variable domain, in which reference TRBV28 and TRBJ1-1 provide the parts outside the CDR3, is DVKVTQSSRYLVKRTGEKVFLECVQDMDHENMFWYRQDPGLGLRLIYFSYDVKMKEKGDIPEGYSVSREKKERFSLILESASTNQTSMYLCASSSQEREAFFGQGTRLTVV.

CDR3 region: CASSLAGGATGELFF. CDR3 nucleotides: TGTGCCAGCAGTCTAGCGGGAGGGGCCACCGGGGAGCTGTTTTTT. V and J are TRBV7-2 and TRBJ2-2; 12 bases map to TRBD2. Germline V gene lookup returns CDR1 SGHTA and CDR2 FQGNSA. After removal of 6 bases from V and 4 bases from J, the junction contained 3 bases not matched to a gene. This CDR3 spans 15 amino acids.

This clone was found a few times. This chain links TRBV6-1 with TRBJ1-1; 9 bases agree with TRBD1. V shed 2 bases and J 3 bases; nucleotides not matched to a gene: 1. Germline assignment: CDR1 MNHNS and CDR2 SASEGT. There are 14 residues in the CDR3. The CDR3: CASSENRGHTEAFF. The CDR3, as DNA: TGTGCCAGCAGTGAAAACAGGGGGCACACTGAAGCTTTCTTT.

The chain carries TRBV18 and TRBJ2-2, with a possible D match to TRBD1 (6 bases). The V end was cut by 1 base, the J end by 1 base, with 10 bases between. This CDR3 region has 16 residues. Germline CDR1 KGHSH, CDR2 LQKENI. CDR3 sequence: CASSPLDRMNTGELFF. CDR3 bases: TGTGCCAGCTCACCACTCGACAGGATGAACACCGGGGAGCTGTTTTTT.

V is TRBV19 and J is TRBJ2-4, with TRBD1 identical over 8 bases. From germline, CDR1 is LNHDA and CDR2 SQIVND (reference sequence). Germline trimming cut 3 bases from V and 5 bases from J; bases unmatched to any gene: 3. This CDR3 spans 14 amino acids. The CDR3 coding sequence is TGTGCCAGTAGTATTCAGGGGGCGCAAAACATTCAGTACTTC. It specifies CASSIQGAQNIQYF.

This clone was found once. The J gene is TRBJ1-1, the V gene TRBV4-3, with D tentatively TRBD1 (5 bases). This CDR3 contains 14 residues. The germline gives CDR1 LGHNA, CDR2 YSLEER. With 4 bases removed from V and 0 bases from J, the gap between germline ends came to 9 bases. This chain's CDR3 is CASSRGQLNTEAFF. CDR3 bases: TGCGCCAGCAGCCGAGGACAATTGAACACTGAAGCTTTCTTT.

This CDR3 reads CASSTYRDRLHEQYF. In DNA form, the CDR3 reads TGTGCCAGCAGTACCTACCGGGACAGGCTACACGAGCAGTACTTC. The V call is TRBV27, the J call TRBJ2-7, with 8 bases matching TRBD1. CDR1 and CDR2 from the germline V gene are MNHEY and SMNVEV (reference sequence). V lost 5 bases, J lost 5 bases, and 11 bases stayed unmatched. The CDR3 has 15 amino acids.

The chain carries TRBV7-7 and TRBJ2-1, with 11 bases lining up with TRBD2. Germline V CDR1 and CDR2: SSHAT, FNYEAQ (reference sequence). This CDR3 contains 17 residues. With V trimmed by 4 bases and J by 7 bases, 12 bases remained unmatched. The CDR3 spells CASSSYETSGSRNEQFF. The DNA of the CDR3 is TGTGCCAGCAGCTCCTACGAAACTAGCGGGAGTAGGAATGAGCAGTTCTTC.

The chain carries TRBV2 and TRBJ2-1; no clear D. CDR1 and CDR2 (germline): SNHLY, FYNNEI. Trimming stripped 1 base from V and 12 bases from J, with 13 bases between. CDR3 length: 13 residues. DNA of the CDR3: TGTGCCAGCAGTGAAGAGGTGCCTCCAGGGCAGTTCTTC. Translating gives CASSEEVPPGQFF.